This T cell receptor beta chain is from a study of early stage breast cancer tumors (dated by TCRdb to the late 2010s). Turning to the overall study: Of the 15 to 20 invasive breast tumors, around twelve were found to be estrogen receptor-positive, progesterone receptor-positive and HER2-negative. Of the roughly twelve ER+/PR+/HER2- tumors, eight were classified as invasive ductal carcinomas and four as invasive lobular carcinomas. On average, each sample got about 9.3-fold read coverage. Across all samples, a few million templates representing 1,097,674 unique clonotypes were detected.

A word on this clone: Its cognate antigen has yet to be identified. No base-level quality is on record; no much larger clone is a single base apart.

Taken from cysteine to phenylalanine, the CDR3 has 17 residues. The CDR3 DNA has 51 bases and is translated from base 1. In the germline V gene, CDR1 corresponds to SGHVS and CDR2 to FNYEAQ. V and J are trimmed by 4 bases and 7 bases, and the gene matches miss 12 bases of the junction. General conclusions and limits of the study: Repertoires from blood and normal breast were more alike than repertoires from blood and tumor, and in about 90% of the 16 patients, comparing each tissue with blood separated tumor from normal. The small cohort size prevented analysis by tumor subtype. Chain pairing and functional markers such as CD4, CD8 and FOXP3 were not captured by bulk genomic DNA sequencing of unsorted cells. About 2.5-fold higher T cell density and higher clonality were observed in tumors than in adjacent normal breast tissue. Enriched TCRB sequences shared across patients were mostly commonly generated sequences, unlikely to play an important role in the tumor microenvironment.

Adjacent normal breast tissue was collected roughly 1.9-4.5 cm away from the tumor, rinsed in PBS and stored in prechilled RNAlater. Normal breast tissue often required roughly 85-340 mg of tissue for sufficient DNA because of high lipid content and low cell density. The study profiled bulk TCR beta-chain repertoires in matched peripheral blood, tumor and adjacent normal breast tissue taken from approximately 15 patients with early-stage breast cancer. The Qiagen AllPrep DNA/RNA Mini kit was used for genomic DNA extraction. Each sample was amplified in two independent genomic DNA replicates, using 0.4 to 0.6 ug for blood and approximately 1.4 ug for tumor or normal breast. Following the manufacturer's instructions, the ImmunoSeq Intro kit was used to carry out TCRB sequencing on genomic DNA. Multiplex PCR was run for 31 cycles using proprietary primers and spike-in control sequences for absolute quantification. An 87-bp fragment spanning the CDR3 and flanking V and J genes was sequenced with single-end 150-bp reads. Each lane of an Illumina MiSeq running version 3.0 chemistry carried seven multiplexed samples, with two replicates apiece. The original methods were these. Raw data were processed with the vendor's proprietary pipeline, and both replicates were merged into a single result per sample. To define clonotypes, the study grouped productive rearrangements that shared the V-gene family, CDR3 amino acid sequence and J-gene segment. Clonality was computed as 1 minus the normalized Shannon entropy (Pielou evenness) of TCRB abundances. To estimate T cell density, the total number of templates was divided by the number of input cells, which was inferred from the amount of DNA input. Total repertoire diversity and clonality were estimated with Recon using default parameters. Tumor-enriched clonotypes were defined as having over 0.1% abundance in tumor and at least 32-fold higher abundance than in normal breast. TCRdb provides this immuneACCESS table in a form limited to in-frame rearrangements. Some clones are lacking; in checked studies, under half of them reflect an unresolved V gene, and why the rest are absent is not known. V and J calls and clone size are given by that table; D and trimming were obtained from the DNA. This sample lists 7,000 to 8,500 clones; approximately 77% were detected once. Approximately 9% of the sample is held by the ten biggest clonotypes.

This clonotype originated in a person between 55 and 69 years old with breast cancer. The V and J genes are TRBV7-6 and TRBJ2-1; 11 bases in the junction line up with TRBD2. The specimen sequenced was normal breast tissue next to the tumor. The sequenced DNA: TGTGCCAGCAGCTCGCAGAGCACTAGCGGGGGTTTGAATGAGCAGTTCTTC. Its protein product is CASSSQSTSGGLNEQFF. Beyond the CDR3, the reference TRBV7-6 and TRBJ2-1 genes provide the residues; the full variable domain reads: GAGVSQSPRYKVTKRGQDVALRCDPISGHVSLYWYRQALGQGPEFLTYFNYEAQQDKSGLPNDRFSAERPEGSISTLTIQRTEQRDSAMYRCASSSQSTSGGLNEQFFGPGTRLTVL.